Detailed here is one TCR beta chain. Its antigen is unidentified. This sample stems from a study of brain T cells in children with intractable seizures. Sequencing used immunoSEQ multiplex PCR; TCRdb keeps in-frame clones, though not all of them. The sample carries 75,000 to 80,000 clones, 85% to 95% recorded once. The study's findings and limits: Only CDR3 sequence similarity suggested viral specificity, without known HCMV serostatus.

Germline V gives CDR1 MNHEY, CDR2 SVGAGI. The CDR3 has 16 amino acids. V was pared by 4 bases and J by 1 base, with 17 bases between. Only cases whose brain tissue showed the highest T cell transcript signatures were sequenced. Patients received at least one anti-epileptic drug before surgery. The genes are TRBV6-5 and TRBJ2-7; possibly TRBD2 for D (5 bases). The source was peripheral blood, collected at surgery. This receptor was obtained from a boy less than two years old with tuberous sclerosis and intractable seizures. CDR3 DNA sequence: TGTGCCAGCAGTTTTACGACCCCCGGGGTATCCTACGAGCAGTACTTC. This codes for CASSFTTPGVSYEQYF.